Below, one T cell receptor beta chain is given with its context. Its antigen is not identified. This entry comes from a study of graft-versus-host responses after intestinal transplantation. Looking at the study overall: Each recipient received anti-thymocyte globulin induction, then tacrolimus and steroids for roughly 3 years.

Study-level findings and limits: Allografts from individuals with graft-donor T cell macrochimerism displayed high graft-versus-host to host-versus-graft clonal ratios.

Germline assignment: CDR1 SGHNT and CDR2 YENEEA. Trimming took 2 bases from V and 7 from J; bases not matched to a gene: 7. The CDR3 loop spans 14 amino acids. This table comes from immunoSEQ multiplex PCR, and its TCRdb copy is limited to in-frame clones, with some not included. The sample has about 130,000 clones; around 90% are singletons. The chain couples TRBV11-3 to TRBJ1-1, with TRBD1 matching 7 bases. The origin of this receptor is a human donor who received an intestinal transplant. Sequenced material: unstimulated CD4+ T cells sorted from spleen or lymph node cells, taken before intestinal transplant. In DNA form, the CDR3 reads TGTGCCAGCAGCTTATATGGGACAGCCCTTGAAGCTTTCTTT. This codes for CASSLYGTALEAFF.